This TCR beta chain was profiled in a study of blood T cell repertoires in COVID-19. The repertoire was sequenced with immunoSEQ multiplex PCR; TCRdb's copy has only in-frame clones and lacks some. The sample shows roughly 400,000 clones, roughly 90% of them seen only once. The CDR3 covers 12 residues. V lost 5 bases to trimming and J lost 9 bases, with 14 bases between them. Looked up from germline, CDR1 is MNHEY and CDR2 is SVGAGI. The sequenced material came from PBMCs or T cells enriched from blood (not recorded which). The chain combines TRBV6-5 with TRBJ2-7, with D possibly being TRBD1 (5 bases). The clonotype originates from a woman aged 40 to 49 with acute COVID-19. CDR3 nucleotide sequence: TGTGCCAGCAGTCCTCCAGGGATTTTGCAGTACTTC. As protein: CASSPPGILQYF.